This T cell receptor (delta chain) was identified in a study of Vδ1+ human thymocytes. Between the trimmed V and J ends, which lost 0 bases and 0 bases, there was a span of 23 bases. Germline lookup yields CDR1 TSWWSYY and CDR2 QGS. This CDR3 is built from 20 residues. Sequences come from RNA converted to cDNA by reverse transcription. The CDR3 regions were amplified by multiplex PCR from V-gene primers to a constant-region primer. TCRdb re-called the multiplex PCR reads through CATT. Here the sample spans roughly 55,000 delta-chain clones, more than 15% being singletons. About this clone: Its target is unknown.

The sorted cells were CD3+ Vdelta1+ Vdelta2- thymocytes from alphabeta-depleted thymus. Between roughly 98% and 99.6% of sorted thymocytes were Vdelta1+. General study results and limits: Despite high sort purity, about 20% of thymic T cell receptor delta sequences were Vdelta2. Bulk repertoire data may be misinterpreted because of unexpected Vdelta2 sequences. In the thymus, TRG and TRD repertoires looked highly polyclonal with Gaussian CDR3 lengths.

This receptor was identified in a boy under two years old who had congenital heart surgery. The chain recombines TRDV1 with TRDJ1, with D unresolved. Sequencing was done on a sample of Vdelta1+ gamma-delta thymocytes from the thymus. Subset given: FACS-sorted CD3+ TCRalphabeta- TCRVdelta1+ TCRVdelta2- thymocytes. This chain's CDR3 is CALGELSHRRGWHYTDKLIF. The CDR3 coding sequence is TGTGCTCTTGGGGAACTAAGCCATCGCCGGGGCTGGCATTACACCGATAAACTCATCTTT.